What follows are 11 T cell receptor beta chains derived from one specimen sequenced in a study of cytomegalovirus exposure and HLA in healthy donors. Both 60 Vbeta primers and 13 Jbeta primers went into the PCR. Data came from immunoSEQ multiplex PCR; TCRdb stores just in-frame clones and leaves some out. The sample lists tens of thousands of clones, roughly two thirds seen once, with about 5.5% in the top ten. The specimen was PBMCs. The origin of the receptors is a man in his forties or fifties in good health and CMV-seronegative.

This chain joins TRBV29-1 and TRBJ1-4, with 9 bases matching TRBD1. This CDR3 has 13 residues. J gave up 7 bases and V 5 bases, and 5 bases lay outside the gene matches. Germline-derived CDR1 and CDR2 are SQVTM and ANQGSEA. CDR3 loop: CSVLWDRAEKLFF. CDR3 bases: TGCAGCGTTCTGTGGGACAGGGCTGAAAAACTGTTTTTT.

The chain recombines TRBV5-5 with TRBJ1-5, with 9 bases matching TRBD1. Germline CDR1 SGHKS, CDR2 YYEKEE (reference sequence). J gave up 4 bases and V 2 bases, and 4 bases lay outside the gene matches. This CDR3 spans 15 amino acids. The DNA for the CDR3 is TGTGCCAGCAGCTTAATCGACAGGGGGAATCAGCCCCAGCATTTT. It is translated as CASSLIDRGNQPQHF.

The rearrangement joins TRBV11-2 to TRBJ2-2; D is possibly TRBD1 (6 bases). Trimming pared 5 bases from V and 4 bases from J, leaving 11 bases between. CDR1 and CDR2 from the germline V gene are SGHAT and FQNNGV. This CDR3 is 14 amino acids long. The CDR3, as DNA: TGTGCCAGCAGCCCCGGGACACGCACCGGGGAGCTGTTTTTT. Amino acid sequence: CASSPGTRTGELFF.

The rearrangement joins TRBV29-1 to TRBJ2-5; no definite D call. Per germline, CDR1 SQVTM and CDR2 ANQGSEA. Trimming removed 4 bases from V and 4 bases from J, with 10 bases in between. The CDR3 spans 12 residues. CDR3 DNA: TGCAGCGTTGTTCCGGTTCTAGAGACCCAGTACTTC. Protein product: CSVVPVLETQYF.

CDR3 sequence: CAWSMGTGGGWFF. Here the CDR3 DNA reads TGTGCCTGGAGCATGGGGACAGGGGGAGGTTGGTTCTTC. V is TRBV30 and J is TRBJ2-1; 11 nucleotides align to TRBD1. CDR1 and CDR2 from the germline V gene are GTSNPN and SVGIG (reference sequence). CDR3 length: 13 amino acids. V was clipped by 3 bases and J by 15 bases; unmatched bases: 10.

J is TRBJ2-3 and V is TRBV25-1, with TRBD1 matching 12 bases. V lost 6 bases to trimming and J lost 0 bases; unmatched junction nucleotides: 4. The length of the CDR3 is 16 residues. The germline V gene encodes CDR1 MGHDK and CDR2 SYGVNS. The DNA of the CDR3 is TGTGCCAGCAGCCGGGACAGGGGGCCGAGCACAGATACGCAGTATTTT. Protein product: CASSRDRGPSTDTQYF.

CDR3 amino acids: CASSPMLAPGTQYF. The CDR3, as DNA: TGTGCCAGCAGCCCAATGCTGGCCCCAGGTACGCAGTATTTT. This chain uses TRBV7-9 with TRBJ2-3; D gene unclear. Germline assignment: CDR1 SEHNR and CDR2 FQNEAQ (reference sequence). This CDR3 spans 14 amino acids. Trimming left V 5 bases short and J 8 bases short, with 17 bases between. Full variable domain (remainder filled in from reference TRBV7-9 and TRBJ2-3): DTGVSQNPRHKITKRGQNVTFRCDPISEHNRLYWYRQTLGQGPEFLTYFQNEAQLEKSRLLSDRFSAERPKGSFSTLEIQRTEQGDSAMYLCASSPMLAPGTQYFGPGTRLTVL.

This clone was counted only a few times. The V gene is TRBV18, the J gene TRBJ2-2; tentatively, D is TRBD1 (5 bases). Germline CDR1 KGHSH, CDR2 LQKENI. V lost 3 bases, J lost 8 bases, and 10 bases lay in between. The CDR3 contains 13 residues. CDR3 protein: CASSPTAPGELFF. In DNA form, the CDR3 reads TGTGCCAGCTCACCGACAGCGCCGGGGGAGCTGTTTTTT.

The chain has TRBV7-3 and TRBJ2-1, with 8 bases fitting TRBD1. CDR3 length: 15 residues. Germline CDR1 SGHTA, CDR2 FQGTGA. Trimming removed 6 bases from V and 0 bases from J; junction bases left unmatched: 4. In DNA, the CDR3 is TGTGCCAGCAGTTATACAGGGGGCTCCTACAATGAGCAGTTCTTC. The encoded protein is CASSYTGGSYNEQFF. Supplemented by reference TRBV7-3 and TRBJ2-1, the full variable domain reads GAGVSQTPSNKVTEKGKYVELRCDPISGHTALYWYRQSLGQGPEFLIYFQGTGAADDSGLPNDRFFAVRPEGSVSTLKIQRTERGDSAVYLCASSYTGGSYNEQFFGPGTRLTVL.

The chain links TRBV5-4 to TRBJ2-6; D possibly corresponds to TRBD1 (6 bases). Germline CDR1 and CDR2: SGHNT and YYREEE (reference sequence). The CDR3 sequence is 15 residues long. V was trimmed by 2 bases and J by 4 bases, leaving 10 bases between them. The CDR3 protein is CASSLGGSGANVLTF. DNA for the CDR3: TGTGCCAGCAGCTTAGGGGGTTCCGGGGCCAACGTCCTGACTTTC. The variable domain in full, with the rest retrieved from reference TRBV5-4 and TRBJ2-6, is ETGVTQSPTHLIKTRGQQVTLRCSSQSGHNTVSWYQQALGQGPQFIFQYYREEENGRGNFPPRFSGLQFPNYSSELNVNALELDDSALYLCASSLGGSGANVLTFGAGSRLTVL.

V gene TRBV6-1 combines with J gene TRBJ2-3, with 10 bases lining up with TRBD2. V lost 2 bases, J lost 1 base, and 9 bases stayed unmatched. The germline gives CDR1 MNHNS, CDR2 SASEGT. This CDR3 spans 18 amino acids. The CDR3 nucleotides read TGTGCCAGCAGTGAATGGGCTAGCGGGGGTGGGGGCACAGATACGCAGTATTTT. It encodes CASSEWASGGGGTDTQYF.